This entry features one TCR beta chain sequence. This record comes from a study of technical replicates of blood from several donors. The germline V gene encodes CDR1 LGHNA and CDR2 YNFKEQ. Trimming at V came to 6 bases and at J to 3 bases, leaving 7 bases not matched to a gene. This CDR3 spans 14 amino acids. Profiled with immunoSEQ multiplex PCR; TCRdb holds only in-frame clones, not every one. The sample lists more than 90,000 clones; approximately 94% were seen once. This sequence was found in a human donor in good health. The chain couples TRBV4-2 to TRBJ2-5; TRBD2 matches 7 bases. Sequencing input: T cells isolated from PBMCs. CDR3 in amino acids: CASSPPAGEETQYF. The DNA for the CDR3 is TGTGCCAGCAGTCCCCCGGCGGGAGAAGAGACCCAGTACTTC.